This is a list of T cell receptor beta chains from one sample in a study of shared clonotypes between healthy human individuals. The assay was immunoSEQ multiplex PCR, and TCRdb's table has in-frame clones only and misses some. Of more than 2,000,000 clones in the sample, approximately 93% were seen once. Sequences were obtained from naive CD4+ T cells from PBMCs. These receptors all stem from a man between 18 and 35 years old in good health. Some clones in this sample may be carry-over from other donors' samples. Both conserved end residues are part of each CDR3. D genes are given only for firm matches. The size field is filled for only some rows; it gives once, few, many or a size class.

j_call d_call clone_size v_call cdr3_aa cdr3_nt
TRBJ2-7 TRBD2 . TRBV18 CASSPRVLAGFYEQYF TGTGCCAGCTCACCCCGAGTCCTAGCGGGATTCTACGAGCAGTACTTC
TRBJ2-1 . . TRBV9 CASNPGGGMIGEQFF TGTGCCAGCAACCCGGGCGGCGGGATGATCGGTGAGCAGTTCTTC
TRBJ2-5 . . TRBV6-1 CASSEWGRDQETQYF TGTGCCAGCAGTGAATGGGGCAGGGACCAAGAGACCCAGTACTTC
TRBJ1-1 . . TRBV28 CASSFFTEAFF TGTGCCAGCAGTTTCTTCACTGAAGCTTTCTTT
TRBJ1-2 . once TRBV28 CASNVGFNYGYTF TGTGCCAGCAACGTAGGTTTTAACTATGGCTACACCTTC
TRBJ2-6 . . TRBV18 CASSPFYRAALSGANVLTF TGTGCCAGCTCACCTTTTTACAGGGCGGCCCTCTCTGGGGCCAACGTCCTGACTTTC
TRBJ2-7 TRBD2 . TRBV27 CASRKGLAGRYEQYF TGTGCCAGCAGAAAGGGACTAGCGGGCCGCTACGAGCAGTACTTC
TRBJ1-3 TRBD1 . TRBV2 CASRHRDSGNTIYF TGTGCCAGCAGGCACCGGGACAGTGGAAACACCATATATTTT
TRBJ1-1 . . TRBV4-1 CASSPGRRNTEAFF TGCGCCAGCAGCCCCGGACGGAGGAACACTGAAGCTTTCTTT
TRBJ2-4 TRBD2 . TRBV4-2 CASSHATSGRENIQYF TGTGCCAGCAGCCACGCTACTAGCGGGAGGGAAAACATTCAGTACTTC
TRBJ2-1 TRBD2 . TRBV7-2 CASSLGGGPYYNEQFF TGTGCCAGCAGCTTAGGGGGGGGTCCGTACTACAATGAGCAGTTCTTC